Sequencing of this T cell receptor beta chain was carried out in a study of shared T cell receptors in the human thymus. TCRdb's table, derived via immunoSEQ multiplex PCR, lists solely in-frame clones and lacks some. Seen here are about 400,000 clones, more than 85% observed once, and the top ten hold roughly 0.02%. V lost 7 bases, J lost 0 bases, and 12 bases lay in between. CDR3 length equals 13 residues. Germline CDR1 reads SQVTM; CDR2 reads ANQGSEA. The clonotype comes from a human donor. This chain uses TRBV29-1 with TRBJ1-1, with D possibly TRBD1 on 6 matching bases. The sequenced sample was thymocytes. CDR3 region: CSARTEMNTEAFF. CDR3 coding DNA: TGCAGCGCTCGGACAGAGATGAACACTGAAGCTTTCTTT.